These 28 T cell receptor beta chains originate from one sample sequenced in a study of PD-1 blockade in classical Hodgkin lymphoma (TCRdb year 2020). Libraries were made using the immunoSEQ multiplex PCR assay. TCRdb provides this immuneACCESS table in a form limited to in-frame rearrangements. Some clones are lacking; in checked studies, under half of them reflect an unresolved V gene, and why the rest are absent is not known. The sample has some 150,000 clones on record, approximately 81% of them singletons. The top ten hold about 9.3% of the sample. Sample time point, as interpreted from the label and publication: cycle 2 day 1 (C2D1) of nivolumab. All trial patients had relapsed after autologous stem cell transplantation, with cohorts A, B and C differing in prior brentuximab vedotin exposure. Sequenced here: peripheral blood mononuclear cells (PBMCs), sampled before the second cycle of nivolumab. All receptors derive from a human donor with classical Hodgkin lymphoma.

The chain joins TRBV6-5 to TRBJ1-1; weak D call: TRBD1 (6 bases). This CDR3 has 14 amino acids. CDR1 is MNHEY, CDR2 SVGAGI, per germline. V was clipped by 4 bases and J by 5 bases, with 14 bases between them. This chain's CDR3 is CASSLIQGWTEAFF. The CDR3 DNA sequence: TGTGCCAGCAGTTTGATACAGGGTTGGACTGAAGCTTTCTTT.

The chain combines TRBV30 with TRBJ2-5, with TRBD1 matching over 7 bases. The CDR3 spans 15 residues. Germline values: CDR1 GTSNPN, CDR2 SVGIG (reference sequence). Trimming cost V 0 bases and J 5 bases; bases outside gene matches: 9. The CDR3, as DNA: TGTGCCTGGAGTGTACAGGGGAATCTTTGGGAGACCCAGTACTTC. It yields the protein CAWSVQGNLWETQYF.

The V and J genes are TRBV9 and TRBJ1-2; D remains unclear. Germline V gene sequence: CDR1 SGDLS, CDR2 YYNGEE. The CDR3 has 13 residues. V was trimmed by 0 bases and J by 8 bases, leaving 11 bases between them. Here the CDR3 reads CASSVGRIGGYTF. DNA of the CDR3: TGTGCCAGCAGCGTAGGGCGGATCGGGGGCTACACCTTC. The whole variable domain, remainder taken from reference TRBV9 and TRBJ1-2, is DSGVTQTPKHLITATGQRVTLRCSPRSGDLSVYWYQQSLDQGLQFLIQYYNGEERAKGNILERFSAQQFPDLHSELNLSSLELGDSALYFCASSVGRIGGYTFGSGTRLTVV.

The rearrangement joins TRBV7-2 to TRBJ2-7; tentatively, D is TRBD1 or TRBD2 (5 bases each). The V end was cut by 5 bases, the J end by 3 bases, with 14 bases between. Germline CDR1 is SGHTA and CDR2 is FQGNSA. This CDR3 contains 14 residues. The CDR3 loop reads CASSATGRYYEQYF. The CDR3 DNA follows: TGTGCCAGCAGCGCAACGGGACGCTACTACGAGCAGTACTTC.

The V call is TRBV7-9, the J call TRBJ2-1; the D gene is possibly TRBD1 (5 bases). This CDR3 comprises 14 residues. The germline V and J ends were trimmed by 3 bases and 1 base, with 7 bases remaining between them. In germline, CDR1 is SEHNR, CDR2 FQNEAQ (reference sequence). CDR3 nucleotides: TGTGCCAGCAGCTTTCCAGGGTCCTACAATGAGCAGTTCTTC. The encoded protein is CASSFPGSYNEQFF.

The chain joins TRBV29-1 to TRBJ2-1; D is perhaps TRBD2 (6 bases). V gave up 1 base and J gave up 4 bases, with 17 bases separating them. The CDR3 spans 16 residues. The germline V gene has CDR1 SQVTM and CDR2 ANQGSEA. CDR3 protein: CSVEGVGWEVYNEQFF. The CDR3 region has the DNA TGCAGCGTTGAAGGGGTCGGGTGGGAGGTATACAATGAGCAGTTCTTC.

The chain recombines TRBV15 with TRBJ2-1; 10 positions agree with TRBD2. Germline-derived CDR1 and CDR2 are LNHNV and YYDKDF (reference sequence). J lost 7 bases, V lost 0 bases, and 15 bases had no gene match. This CDR3 has 19 amino acids. CDR3 sequence: CATSRDTGRASGRKNEQFF. The DNA for the CDR3 is TGTGCCACCAGCAGAGATACAGGAAGGGCTAGCGGGAGAAAGAATGAGCAGTTCTTC.

This chain links TRBV2 with TRBJ2-3, with TRBD2 matching over 8 bases. CDR1 and CDR2 (germline): SNHLY, FYNNEI. There are 15 residues in the CDR3. The V segment lost 3 bases and the J segment 2 bases; nucleotides outside the gene matches: 4. CDR3 protein: CASSEERGFTDTQYF. The CDR3 bases are TGTGCCAGCAGTGAGGAGCGGGGGTTCACAGATACGCAGTATTTT.

V and J are TRBV10-3 and TRBJ2-1; 8 bases fit TRBD2. CDR1 and CDR2 (germline): ENHRY, SYGVKD. Trimming took 3 bases from V and 5 from J; bases not matched to a gene: 9. The CDR3 contains 16 residues. The CDR3 region has the DNA TGTGCCATCAGTGAATTTCCCCGGGAGGGTCACAATGAGCAGTTCTTC. Translated, it gives CAISEFPREGHNEQFF.

The chain combines TRBV19 with TRBJ1-1, with 8 positions matching TRBD1. CDR1 is LNHDA, CDR2 SQIVND, per germline (reference sequence). The CDR3 sequence is 15 residues long. J lost 5 bases, V lost 1 base, and 6 bases had no gene match. CDR3: CASSIGARTGTEAFF. The DNA of the CDR3 is TGTGCCAGTAGTATAGGGGCCCGGACAGGGACTGAAGCTTTCTTT.

Here the CDR3 reads CASSLAGPNTEAFF. The CDR3 region has the DNA TGCGCCAGCAGCTTGGCGGGACCGAACACTGAAGCTTTCTTT. V is TRBV5-1 and J is TRBJ1-1; possibly TRBD1 for D (5 bases). The CDR3 has 14 amino acids. V was trimmed by 0 bases and J by 1 base, leaving 7 bases between them. Germline V gene data show CDR1 as SGHRS and CDR2 as YFSETQ.

The gene calls are TRBV9 and TRBJ2-5; the D gene is possibly TRBD2 (6 bases). Per the germline V gene, CDR1 is SGDLS and CDR2 is YYNGEE. Trimming cost V 4 bases and J 5 bases, with 12 bases left between them. The CDR3 loop spans 13 amino acids. The CDR3 region has the DNA TGTGCCAGCAGCAATTCAGGGAGGGAGACCCAGTACTTC. It codes for CASSNSGRETQYF. Based on the CDR3 plus reference TRBV9 and TRBJ2-5, the full variable domain is DSGVTQTPKHLITATGQRVTLRCSPRSGDLSVYWYQQSLDQGLQFLIQYYNGEERAKGNILERFSAQQFPDLHSELNLSSLELGDSALYFCASSNSGRETQYFGPGTRLLVL.

CDR3 DNA sequence: TGTGCCAGCAGCTCCCCCGGGACAGCGGGACTGGTACTGTTTTTT. Protein product: CASSSPGTAGLVLFF. The rearrangement joins TRBV7-9 to TRBJ1-4, with TRBD1 matching over 7 bases. The CDR3 contains 15 residues. V trimming: 4 bases; J trimming: 13 bases; junction bases outside the gene matches: 15. Germline-derived CDR1 and CDR2 are SEHNR and FQNEAQ (reference sequence).

The chain uses TRBV6-5 and TRBJ2-5; D uncertain. Germline assignment: CDR1 MNHEY and CDR2 SVGAGI. The length of the CDR3 is 15 residues. The V gene lost 2 bases and the J gene lost 1 base, with 11 bases spanning the gap. In nucleotides, the CDR3 is TGTGCCAGCAGTTACAGGGTTCGCCTCCAAGAGACCCAGTACTTC. Protein: CASSYRVRLQETQYF.

This chain links TRBV9 with TRBJ2-2, with D perhaps matching TRBD2 (8 bases). Trimming shortened V by 7 bases and J by 4 bases, and 17 bases separated the two germline ends. Germline loops: CDR1 SGDLS, CDR2 YYNGEE. This CDR3 contains 15 residues. The DNA of the CDR3 is TGTGCCAGCGCGAGGGGGCGGGAGGCCACCGGGGAGCTGTTTTTT. It specifies CASARGREATGELFF. Based on the CDR3 plus reference TRBV9 and TRBJ2-2, the full variable domain is DSGVTQTPKHLITATGQRVTLRCSPRSGDLSVYWYQQSLDQGLQFLIQYYNGEERAKGNILERFSAQQFPDLHSELNLSSLELGDSALYFCASARGREATGELFFGEGSRLTVL.

Comment on this clone: A far larger clone is just one base off, so this is likely a read error. Other DNA sequences in the sample encode the same CDR3. This chain joins TRBV5-6 and TRBJ1-1; tentatively, D is TRBD1 (5 bases). V was pared by 0 bases and J by 3 bases, with 6 bases between. Germline V lookup: CDR1 SGHDT, CDR2 YYEEEE. The CDR3 consists of 13 residues. The CDR3 loop is CASSLVGDTEAFF. The CDR3 bases are TGTGCCAGCAGCTTGGTGGGGGACACTGAAGCTTTCTTT.

The J gene is TRBJ2-1, the V gene TRBV7-6, with 9 bases that match TRBD2. This CDR3 contains 17 residues. Trimming removed 1 base from V and 7 bases from J; junction bases left unmatched: 11. The germline CDR1 and CDR2 sequences are SGHVS and FNYEAQ. DNA of the CDR3: TGTGCCAGCAGCTTAGTGCGGGAGGGCCTTTTGCGAAATGAGCAGTTCTTC. Its translation: CASSLVREGLLRNEQFF.

This sequence joins TRBV2 and TRBJ2-1; maybe TRBD1 (5 bases). The ends were cut back, 7 bases at V and 2 bases at J, with 18 bases in the middle. Germline CDR1 is SNHLY and CDR2 is FYNNEI. This CDR3 comprises 16 residues. CDR3 protein: CASKPQDPRAYNEQFF. The CDR3 coding sequence is TGTGCCAGCAAACCACAGGACCCTAGGGCCTACAATGAGCAGTTCTTC.

The chain links TRBV28 to TRBJ2-1, with a tentative D call TRBD1 (5 bases). The V gene lost 3 bases and the J gene lost 3 bases, with 21 bases spanning the gap. The CDR3 loop spans 18 amino acids. CDR1 is MDHEN and CDR2 is SYDVKM in the germline V gene. This CDR3 reads CASSFTSRRVRDYNEQFF. The CDR3 region has the DNA TGTGCCAGCAGTTTTACATCCCGCCGTGTCAGGGACTACAATGAGCAGTTCTTC.

The chain carries TRBV19 and TRBJ1-4; 10 positions match TRBD1. CDR1 is LNHDA, CDR2 SQIVND, per germline (reference sequence). The CDR3 is 13 residues long. V lost 8 bases to trimming and J lost 10 bases; unmatched junction nucleotides: 7. The CDR3 loop is CASAPRDRGKLFF. The CDR3 DNA reads as TGTGCCAGTGCCCCTCGGGACAGGGGAAAACTGTTTTTT.

CDR3 loop: CASSLGISNQPQHF. Here the CDR3 DNA reads TGTGCCAGCTCACTTGGGATCTCAAATCAGCCCCAGCATTTT. The chain joins TRBV18 to TRBJ1-5; D not certain. The germline V gene encodes CDR1 KGHSH and CDR2 LQKENI. The CDR3 runs to 14 residues. V lost 4 bases and J lost 4, with 11 bases in between. Full variable domain (outside the CDR3, taken from reference TRBV18 and TRBJ1-5): NAGVMQNPRHLVRRRGQEARLRCSPMKGHSHVYWYRQLPEEGLKFMVYLQKENIIDESGMPKERFSAEFPKEGPSILRIQQVVRGDSAAYFCASSLGISNQPQHFGDGTRLSIL.

This clone has a count of ten or more. This sequence joins TRBV4-3 and TRBJ1-2; the match to TRBD1 covers 7 bases. Per the germline V gene, CDR1 is LGHNA and CDR2 is YSLEER. The CDR3 runs to 15 residues. With V trimmed by 0 bases and J by 5 bases, 6 bases remained unmatched. The CDR3 spells CASSQDYRGGYGYTF. The CDR3 DNA reads TGCGCCAGCAGCCAAGATTACAGGGGTGGTTATGGCTACACCTTC.

The chain has TRBV7-9 and TRBJ2-7, with D perhaps TRBD2 (5 bases). Trimming left V 2 bases short and J 4 bases short, with 6 bases between. Germline assignment: CDR1 SEHNR and CDR2 FQNEAQ (reference sequence). The CDR3 totals 12 residues. The CDR3 DNA reads as TGTGCCAGCAGCTTAACGGGATACGAGCAGTACTTC. This codes for CASSLTGYEQYF.

The chain uses TRBV6-6 and TRBJ1-5, with a possible D match to TRBD1 (5 bases). Germline values: CDR1 MNHNY, CDR2 SVGAGI (reference sequence). V dropped 5 bases and J dropped 4 bases, with 15 bases sitting between them. This CDR3 comprises 15 residues. The CDR3 DNA reads as TGTGCCAGCAGTACAGGCGGGTCGGGAAATCAGCCCCAGCATTTT. The encoded protein is CASSTGGSGNQPQHF.

The chain recombines TRBV6-4 with TRBJ2-3; maybe TRBD2 (7 bases). Germline V gives CDR1 MRHNA, CDR2 SNTAGT. V gave up 6 bases and J gave up 4 bases, with 20 bases separating them. The CDR3 runs 16 residues. The CDR3 sequence is CASSAYPRGAPDTQYF. DNA of the CDR3: TGTGCCAGCAGCGCTTATCCTCGGGGGGCTCCAGATACGCAGTATTTT.

V gene TRBV6-5 combines with J gene TRBJ1-1, with D possibly TRBD1 on 5 matching bases. Trimming took off 7 bases at V and 10 bases at J, with 16 bases between the two ends. The CDR3 consists of 12 residues. Germline V lookup: CDR1 MNHEY, CDR2 SVGAGI. CDR3 sequence reads: CASKVAAGLAFF. CDR3 DNA sequence: TGTGCCAGCAAGGTGGCTGCAGGGTTAGCTTTCTTT.

This rearrangement joins TRBV19 to TRBJ1-5; 9 nucleotides agree with TRBD1. The V segment lost 0 bases and the J segment 5 bases; nucleotides outside the gene matches: 2. CDR3 length: 15 amino acids. From germline, CDR1 is LNHDA and CDR2 SQIVND (reference sequence). The CDR3 spells CASSIEGTGYQPQHF. The CDR3 DNA follows: TGTGCCAGTAGTATAGAGGGGACAGGGTATCAGCCCCAGCATTTT.

This chain links TRBV19 with TRBJ1-2; 8 bases are a match to TRBD1. V shed 4 bases and J 8 bases; nucleotides not matched to a gene: 3. Germline V gene sequence: CDR1 LNHDA, CDR2 SQIVND (reference sequence). The CDR3 runs 12 residues. Written as DNA, the CDR3 is TGTGCCAGTAGTAACCGGGACAGGGGCTACACCTTC. Translating gives CASSNRDRGYTF.